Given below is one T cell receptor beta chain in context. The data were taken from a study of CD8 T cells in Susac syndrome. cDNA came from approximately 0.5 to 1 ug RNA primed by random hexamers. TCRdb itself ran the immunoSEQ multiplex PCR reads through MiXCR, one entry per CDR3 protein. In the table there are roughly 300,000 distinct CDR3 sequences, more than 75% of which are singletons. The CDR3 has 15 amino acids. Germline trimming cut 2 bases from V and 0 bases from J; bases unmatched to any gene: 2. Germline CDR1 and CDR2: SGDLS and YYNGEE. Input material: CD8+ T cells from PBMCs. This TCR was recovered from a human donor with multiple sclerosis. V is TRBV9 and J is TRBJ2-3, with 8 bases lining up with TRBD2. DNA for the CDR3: TGTGCCAGCAGCGTTAGCGGGACTAGCACAGATACGCAGTATTTT. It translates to CASSVSGTSTDTQYF.